The count of the clone carrying this T cell receptor beta chain is one. Its antigen is unidentified. Germline V gene lookup returns CDR1 SGHDN and CDR2 FVKESK. This CDR3 is 14 amino acids long. Trimming shortened V by 8 bases and J by 4 bases, and 17 bases separated the two germline ends. This sample is part of a study of CD8+ T cells in alopecia areata. Study-wide results and caveats: Relative to mice, TCR sharing across patients was less clear, a difference possibly HLA-related.

Reverse transcribed after extraction, RNA yielded cDNA as the sequencing template. Repertoires were generated with immunoSEQ multiplex PCR, while TCRdb's copy carries only in-frame clones and drops some. Among some 110,000 clones listed, roughly 69% were seen once. The sample consisted of CD4+ T cells sorted from blood. This receptor was identified in a human donor in good health. The rearrangement links TRBV14 to TRBJ1-2; TRBD1 is a possible D gene (5 bases). As DNA, the CDR3 is TGTGCCAGCGCCTTGGGGACGGAGGCCTATGGCTACACCTTC. It specifies CASALGTEAYGYTF.